This section outlines one T cell receptor beta chain sequence together with its context. Investigators merged groups given second doses at roughly 4 or roughly 12 weeks. This entry belongs to a study of T cell responses to AZD1222 COVID-19 vaccine. The assay was immunoSEQ multiplex PCR, and TCRdb's table has in-frame clones only and misses some. The table records about 84,000 clones, approximately 83% of them present only once. The CDR3 extends over 12 amino acids. V lost 4 bases to trimming and J lost 9 bases, with 10 bases between them. CDR1 and CDR2 (germline): MNHEY, SVGEGT. This specimen consisted of peripheral blood, obtained 28 days after the second AZD1222 dose. The TCR comes from an adult who received the AZD1222 COVID-19 vaccine. The V call is TRBV6-2 or TRBV6-3, the J call TRBJ1-5; D is unclear. The CDR3 DNA sequence: TGTGCCAGCAGTTTCGGTGCCGGGCCCCAGCATTTT. This encodes CASSFGAGPQHF.